The 19 T cell receptor beta chains below all came from one sample that was sequenced in a study of cytomegalovirus exposure and HLA in healthy donors (dated by TCRdb to about 2017). Libraries were built with the immunoSEQ multiplex PCR assay. The multiplex PCR relied on a mix of 60 forward primers for TCR Vbeta segments and 13 reverse primers for TCR Jbeta segments. Sourced from immuneACCESS, this table was stored by TCRdb with only in-frame sequences that have V and J called. A share of the clones is absent; for the studies checked, an unresolved V gene accounts for under half, and the remainder has no known explanation. Across this sample there are about 230,000 clones, with approximately 81% seen only once. The leading ten clones occupy over 1% of the sample. What was sequenced was PBMCs. The receptors shown here come from a human donor in good health.

This clone came up a few times. This chain uses TRBV2 with TRBJ2-3; no clear D. The V end lost 4 bases, the J end lost 4 bases, and 18 bases lay between the germline ends. CDR3 length equals 16 residues. Germline assignment: CDR1 SNHLY and CDR2 FYNNEI. CDR3: CASSGRPPGSADTQYF. CDR3 nucleotides: TGTGCCAGCAGTGGCCGACCCCCCGGGTCCGCAGATACGCAGTATTTT. The full variable domain, completed using reference TRBV2 and TRBJ2-3, is EPEVTQTPSHQVTQMGQEVILRCVPISNHLYFYWYRQILGQKVEFLVSFYNNEISEKSEIFDDQFSVERPDGSNFTLKIRSTKLEDSAMYFCASSGRPPGSADTQYFGPGTRLTVL.

With regard to this clone: One junction end disagrees with the germline gene, perhaps due to a read error. V and J are TRBV7-7 and TRBJ2-1; no reliable D call. Germline loops: CDR1 SSHAT, CDR2 FNYEAQ (reference sequence). CDR3 length: 15 amino acids. CDR3 coding DNA: TGTGCTAGCAGCTTAACCCCTTTCGGGTACAATGAGCAGTTCTTC. Amino acids: CASSLTPFGYNEQFF.

The rearrangement uses TRBV28 and TRBJ2-1; 12 nucleotides match TRBD2. Unmatched junction bases numbered 6, after V lost 5 bases and J lost 7 bases. The V gene's germline CDR1 is MDHEN and CDR2 SYDVKM. The CDR3 totals 15 residues. In nucleotides, the CDR3 is TGTGCCAGCAGTCCCGGGACTAGCGGGTTAAATGAGCAGTTCTTC. Its translation: CASSPGTSGLNEQFF.

Here the CDR3 reads CASSRTTTGELFF. As DNA, the CDR3 is TGTGCCAGCTCGAGGACAACCACCGGGGAGCTGTTTTTT. The chain combines TRBV6-5 with TRBJ2-2, with D tentatively TRBD1 (5 bases). Trimming took 8 bases from V and 4 from J, leaving 11 bases between them. This CDR3 region has 13 residues. Germline V gene sequence: CDR1 MNHEY, CDR2 SVGAGI.

The chain carries TRBV7-3 and TRBJ2-3, with 10 bases identical to TRBD2. Germline V gene sequence: CDR1 SGHTA, CDR2 FQGTGA. This CDR3 region has 17 residues. Losses at the gene ends were 5 bases for V and 2 bases for J; bases not matched to a gene: 10. The CDR3 here is CASSDNQREGDTDTQYF. In DNA form, the CDR3 reads TGTGCCAGCAGCGACAATCAGCGGGAGGGAGACACAGATACGCAGTATTTT. The full variable domain, completed using reference TRBV7-3 and TRBJ2-3, is GAGVSQTPSNKVTEKGKYVELRCDPISGHTALYWYRQSLGQGPEFLIYFQGTGAADDSGLPNDRFFAVRPEGSVSTLKIQRTERGDSAVYLCASSDNQREGDTDTQYFGPGTRLTVL.

The chain combines TRBV9 with TRBJ2-1; 9 bases line up with TRBD2. CDR3 length: 15 residues. Germline CDR1 reads SGDLS; CDR2 reads YYNGEE. Trimming removed 4 bases from V and 0 bases from J; junction bases left unmatched: 2. Here the CDR3 reads CASSLGLASYNEQFF. The CDR3 DNA follows: TGTGCCAGCAGCCTGGGACTAGCCTCCTACAATGAGCAGTTCTTC.

V usage is TRBV28 and J usage is TRBJ1-2; D unresolved. The CDR3 contains 12 residues. The V gene's germline CDR1 is MDHEN and CDR2 SYDVKM. V gave up 8 bases and J gave up 5 bases, with 12 bases separating them. CDR3 DNA sequence: TGTGCCAGCTCAAAAACGGGGTATGGCTACACCTTC. This codes for CASSKTGYGYTF.

The gene calls are TRBV7-9 and TRBJ2-2, with TRBD1 as a possible D gene (6 bases). Germline V lookup: CDR1 SEHNR, CDR2 FQNEAQ (reference sequence). The CDR3 covers 14 residues. V lost 1 base and J 7 bases, leaving 10 bases between the germline ends. The DNA for the CDR3 is TGTGCCAGCAGCTTAGTCCAGGGGCTCGGGGAGCTGTTTTTT. Amino acids: CASSLVQGLGELFF.

V gene TRBV27 combines with J gene TRBJ1-2; no reliable D call. V lost 7 bases and J 1 base, leaving 16 bases between the germline ends. Germline CDR1 and CDR2: MNHEY and SMNVEV (reference sequence). This CDR3 has 15 amino acids. CDR3 residues: CASTNTAGINYGYTF. The DNA for the CDR3 is TGTGCCAGCACTAATACCGCGGGTATTAACTATGGCTACACCTTC.

The chain has TRBV7-2 and TRBJ2-3; 8 bases line up with TRBD2. The CDR3 extends over 16 amino acids. The J segment lost 4 bases and the V segment lost 5 bases, leaving 11 bases of the junction unmatched. Germline V gene lookup returns CDR1 SGHTA and CDR2 FQGNSA. CDR3 coding DNA: TGTGCCAGCAGCGGCTCTACGGGAGGGGGGGCAGATACGCAGTATTTT. The encoded protein is CASSGSTGGGADTQYF.

This clone was detected only a few times. An end of the junction does not agree with germline; a read error may underlie this. V and J are TRBV7-9 and TRBJ1-4; unclear D gene. The germline V gene has CDR1 SEHNR and CDR2 FQNEAQ (reference sequence). This CDR3 comprises 12 residues. The CDR3 DNA sequence: TGTGCCAGCAGCTTAGGACTAGGCCGCCCTGCTTTT. It encodes CASSLGLGRPAF.

J is TRBJ2-1 and V is TRBV5-1; 8 nucleotides agree with TRBD2. The ends lost 5 bases at V and 5 bases at J; junction bases unmatched: 12. The CDR3 runs 16 residues. Germline V lookup: CDR1 SGHRS, CDR2 YFSETQ. CDR3 sequence: CASRAWGSGNDNEQFF. The CDR3 coding sequence is TGCGCCAGCAGGGCCTGGGGTAGCGGGAATGACAATGAGCAGTTCTTC.

V and J are TRBV30 and TRBJ1-1; D is undetermined. Germline V CDR1 and CDR2: GTSNPN, SVGIG (reference sequence). This CDR3 has 13 amino acids. Trimming took off 7 bases at V and 1 base at J, with 13 bases between the two ends. The CDR3 DNA is TGTGCCTTGGAGGGAGTCCGGAACACTGAAGCTTTCTTT. Amino acid sequence: CALEGVRNTEAFF.

The genes are TRBV28 and TRBJ2-1; the D gene is possibly TRBD1 (6 bases). Trimming removed 6 bases at V and 9 bases at J, with 18 bases between. Per the germline V gene, CDR1 is MDHEN and CDR2 is SYDVKM. This CDR3 is built from 14 residues. CDR3 loop: CASSQTRDIFEQFF. DNA for the CDR3: TGTGCCAGCAGCCAGACCCGGGACATTTTTGAGCAGTTCTTC.

The V and J genes are TRBV6-5 and TRBJ1-4; 7 positions match TRBD1. The V gene end was trimmed by 6 bases and the J gene end by 14 bases; junction bases not matched to a gene: 15. The germline gives CDR1 MNHEY, CDR2 SVGAGI. This CDR3 spans 14 amino acids. The CDR3 DNA reads TGTGCCAGCAGCTCAAGACAGGGCGTTCAGAGGCTGTTTTTT. It encodes CASSSRQGVQRLFF.

In this sample, this clone turned up once. Germline is not matched at one junction end, which may reflect a read error. The chain carries TRBV7-9 and TRBJ1-1; the D gene is possibly TRBD1 (5 bases). The CDR3 length is 12 residues. The germline V gene has CDR1 SEHNR and CDR2 FQNEAQ (reference sequence). CDR3 bases: TGTTCCAGCAGATCTCAGGGTCGGGTGGCTTTCTTT. Translated, it gives CSSRSQGRVAFF.

The J gene is TRBJ2-1, the V gene TRBV19; D possibly corresponds to TRBD2 (6 bases). The CDR3 is 17 amino acids. Looked up from germline, CDR1 is LNHDA and CDR2 is SQIVND (reference sequence). V was clipped by 5 bases and J by 1 base, with 18 bases between them. CDR3: CASSPPSGTVSYNEQFF. CDR3 DNA: TGTGCCAGTAGTCCTCCCTCCGGGACTGTATCCTACAATGAGCAGTTCTTC.

The V call is TRBV9, the J call TRBJ1-2; TRBD1 matches at 11 bases. Unmatched junction bases numbered 8, after V lost 3 bases and J lost 7 bases. Germline V gene lookup returns CDR1 SGDLS and CDR2 YYNGEE. This CDR3 comprises 15 residues. This CDR3 reads CASSALGQGAGGYTF. CDR3 DNA: TGTGCCAGCAGCGCACTTGGACAGGGGGCGGGTGGCTACACCTTC.

V gene TRBV9 combines with J gene TRBJ2-2, with D possibly TRBD2 on 5 matching bases. Germline values: CDR1 SGDLS, CDR2 YYNGEE. The CDR3 contains 13 residues. V lost 6 bases and J lost 4, with 10 bases in between. This chain's CDR3 is CASNGGFTGELFF. DNA for the CDR3: TGTGCCAGCAATGGCGGGTTCACCGGGGAGCTGTTTTTT.